This entry lists 24 T cell receptor beta chains sequenced from one sample in a study of T cell repertoires in cytomegalovirus infection. TCRdb used MiXCR to reprocess the reads, holding one entry per CDR3 protein. The sample consists of roughly 990,000 distinct CDR3 sequences, approximately 31% of them appearing once. These receptors' antigens are unknown. Material: cultured CD8+ T cells from PBMCs, obtained from culture after CMV antigen stimulation. The receptor source for this set is a human donor in good health (CMV status not recorded). Some clones in this sample may be carry-over from other donors' samples.

The table lists this clonotype with many counts. The V gene is TRBV12-3 or TRBV12-4, the J gene TRBJ2-5; D is tentatively TRBD1 or TRBD2 (5 bases each). The CDR3 extends over 15 amino acids. Trimming took off 1 base at V and 4 bases at J, with 13 bases between the two ends. CDR3 sequence (DNA): TGTGCCAGCAGTTTAGGAGGGGTGCATCGAGAGACCCAGTACTTC. Translation gives CASSLGGVHRETQYF.

The V gene is TRBV25-1, the J gene TRBJ2-2, with D possibly being TRBD1 (5 bases). Trimming pared 2 bases from V and 4 bases from J, leaving 14 bases between. Looked up from germline, CDR1 is MGHDK and CDR2 is SYGVNS. CDR3 length: 16 residues. The CDR3 region has the DNA TGTGCCAGCAGTGAAAGCGTGCAGGGTCGCACCGGGGAGCTGTTTTTT. Translation: CASSESVQGRTGELFF.

The chain couples TRBV13 to TRBJ2-4; 7 positions agree with TRBD1. The ends lost 5 bases at V and 3 bases at J; junction bases unmatched: 10. The CDR3 is 16 residues long. Germline CDR1 and CDR2: PRHDT and FYEKMQ (reference sequence). For the CDR3, the DNA is TGTGCCAGCAGCCCCGAGGGGGCGATAGGCAAAAACATTCAGTACTTC. Amino acids: CASSPEGAIGKNIQYF.

The chain couples TRBV4-2 to TRBJ2-5; 10 nucleotides agree with TRBD2. There are 16 residues in the CDR3. Germline CDR1 and CDR2: LGHNA and YNFKEQ. The J segment lost 1 base and the V segment lost 5 bases, leaving 7 bases of the junction unmatched. The CDR3 nucleotides are TGTGCCAGCAGCGGAAGAACTAGCGGGGCCCAAGAGACCCAGTACTTC. Translating it yields CASSGRTSGAQETQYF.

The CDR3 DNA reads TGTGCCAGCAGTCCGACAGTCCTAGTGGAAGCTTTCTTT. Its protein product is CASSPTVLVEAFF. The gene calls are TRBV12-3 or TRBV12-4 and TRBJ1-1; D may be TRBD1 (5 bases). The CDR3 runs 13 residues. V was trimmed by 5 bases and J by 8 bases, leaving 15 bases between them.

The chain uses TRBV27 and TRBJ1-5; TRBD1 might be the D (5 bases). V lost 4 bases, J lost 5 bases, and 15 bases lay in between. The CDR3 runs to 15 residues. Germline V gene data show CDR1 as MNHEY and CDR2 as SMNVEV (reference sequence). The CDR3 protein is CASSSGGIIYQPQHF. The CDR3 DNA reads TGTGCCAGCAGTTCGGGGGGGATTATTTATCAGCCCCAGCATTTT.

The sample holds a few counts of this clonotype. The chain recombines TRBV25-1 with TRBJ1-5, with a possible D match to TRBD1 (6 bases). The germline V gene has CDR1 MGHDK and CDR2 SYGVNS. The germline V and J ends were trimmed by 1 base and 6 bases, with 22 bases remaining between them. The CDR3 runs 18 residues. The CDR3 spells CASSESQEGHARRQPQHF. DNA of the CDR3: TGTGCCAGCAGTGAATCACAGGAGGGACATGCCCGGCGTCAGCCCCAGCATTTT. Variable domain in full (rest from reference TRBV25-1 and TRBJ1-5): EADIYQTPRYLVIGTGKKITLECSQTMGHDKMYWYQQDPGMELHLIHYSYGVNSTEKGDLSSESTVSRIRTEHFPLTLESARPSHTSQYLCASSESQEGHARRQPQHFGDGTRLSIL.

In its sample, this clonotype was seen many times. The rearrangement uses TRBV27 and TRBJ1-1; D unclear. This CDR3 region has 13 residues. V lost 6 bases to trimming and J lost 3 bases, with 11 bases between them. Germline CDR1 MNHEY, CDR2 SMNVEV (reference sequence). As DNA, the CDR3 is TGTGCCAGCAGGCTCGGGTTGGACACTGAAGCTTTCTTT. Translating gives CASRLGLDTEAFF.

This chain links TRBV27 with TRBJ1-5; 8 bases are shared with TRBD1. After removal of 8 bases from V and 4 bases from J, the junction contained 7 bases not matched to a gene. The CDR3 runs to 14 residues. Per the germline V gene, CDR1 is MNHEY and CDR2 is SMNVEV (reference sequence). CDR3 in amino acids: CASGQGSFNQPQHF. The CDR3 region has the DNA TGTGCCAGCGGACAGGGTTCTTTTAATCAGCCCCAGCATTTT.

This clonotype was seen ten or more times. The chain employs TRBV7-8 and TRBJ2-5; D gene uncertain. Germline CDR1 is SGHVS and CDR2 is FQNEAQ. With 3 bases removed from V and 4 bases from J, the gap between germline ends came to 12 bases. There are 14 residues in the CDR3. CDR3: CASSFTVGRETQYF. The DNA for the CDR3 is TGTGCCAGCAGCTTCACAGTGGGAAGAGAGACCCAGTACTTC.

This clonotype was detected many times. The chain joins TRBV5-6 to TRBJ2-1; possibly TRBD1 for D (5 bases). Germline values: CDR1 SGHDT, CDR2 YYEEEE. The CDR3 is 12 amino acids. The V and J ends lost 2 bases and 8 bases respectively, with 8 bases between them. The DNA of the CDR3 is TGTGCCAGCAGCTTTACAGGCGATGAGCAGTTCTTC. Translated, it gives CASSFTGDEQFF.

This clonotype was seen a single time. The V call is TRBV19, the J call TRBJ2-2; D may be TRBD1 or TRBD2 (6 bases each). There are 15 residues in the CDR3. The V gene lost 6 bases and the J gene lost 0 bases, with 11 bases spanning the gap. Germline-derived CDR1 and CDR2 are LNHDA and SQIVND (reference sequence). The CDR3 loop reads CASSEGGTNTGELFF. For the CDR3, the DNA is TGTGCCAGTAGCGAGGGGGGTACGAACACCGGGGAGCTGTTTTTT.

This clonotype was seen a few times. The V and J genes are TRBV2 and TRBJ1-1, with D perhaps TRBD1 (6 bases). Trimming cost V 6 bases and J 8 bases, with 19 bases left between them. Germline CDR1 reads SNHLY; CDR2 reads FYNNEI. The CDR3 runs 14 residues. Written as DNA, the CDR3 is TGTGCCAGCAGCCCCAGGACGGCGGGGGGCGAAGCTTTCTTT. It codes for CASSPRTAGGEAFF.

This clonotype came up a few times. The J gene is TRBJ2-3, the V gene TRBV5-1, with TRBD1 identical over 7 bases. The CDR3 extends over 18 amino acids. Trimming took 4 bases from V and 4 from J; bases not matched to a gene: 18. Germline assignment: CDR1 SGHRS and CDR2 YFSETQ. DNA of the CDR3: TGCGCCAGCAGCCCCGACCCCGGACAGGAATGGCGGTCAGATACGCAGTATTTT. Encoded protein: CASSPDPGQEWRSDTQYF.

V is TRBV4-1 and J is TRBJ1-2, with a weak D call TRBD1 (6 bases). CDR3 length equals 15 residues. Trimming removed 1 base at V and 3 bases at J, with 12 bases between. In germline, CDR1 is MGHRA, CDR2 YSYEKL. The CDR3 loop reads CASSQAQGNDYGYTF. The CDR3, as DNA: TGCGCCAGCAGCCAAGCACAGGGTAACGACTATGGCTACACCTTC.

As concerns this clonotype: This may be a read error, as it is one base from a much larger clone. The chain couples TRBV7-6 to TRBJ1-1; D may be TRBD1 (6 bases). Germline CDR1 and CDR2: SGHVS and FNYEAQ. V was clipped by 8 bases and J by 1 base, with 14 bases between them. The CDR3 spans 14 residues. The CDR3 sequence: CASESGERNTEAFF. CDR3 coding DNA: TGTGCCAGCGAATCAGGGGAGAGGAACACTGAAGCTTTCTTT.

This clonotype has just a few counts. The chain is built from TRBV6-1 and TRBJ2-1; D uncertain. CDR3 length: 9 residues. Trimming pared 10 bases from V and 10 bases from J, leaving 8 bases between. The V gene's germline CDR1 is MNHNS and CDR2 SASEGT. CDR3 loop: CAIHREQFF. The CDR3 nucleotides read TGTGCCATCCATAGGGAGCAGTTCTTC.

This chain uses TRBV7-9 with TRBJ2-6; D unresolved. The germline CDR1 and CDR2 sequences are SEHNR and FQNEAQ (reference sequence). The CDR3 has 13 amino acids. The germline V and J ends were trimmed by 5 bases and 3 bases, with 5 bases remaining between them. The CDR3 spells CASSQDGANVLTF. In nucleotides, the CDR3 is TGTGCCAGCAGCCAGGATGGGGCCAACGTCCTGACTTTC.

The chain is built from TRBV27 and TRBJ1-3; D not certain. The CDR3 is made up of 14 amino acids. Germline V gives CDR1 MNHEY, CDR2 SMNVEV (reference sequence). Trimming pared 2 bases from V and 1 base from J, leaving 6 bases between. DNA for the CDR3: TGTGCCAGCAGTTTAAGGTGGTCTGGAAACACCATATATTTT. It specifies CASSLRWSGNTIYF.

This clonotype occurred many times. This chain joins TRBV7-6 and TRBJ1-1; D remains unclear. Germline lookup yields CDR1 SGHVS and CDR2 FNYEAQ. The CDR3 consists of 16 residues. Trimming took 0 bases from V and 0 from J, leaving 11 bases between them. CDR3 residues: CASSLAPDSVNTEAFF. Written as DNA, the CDR3 is TGTGCCAGCAGCTTAGCCCCGGACTCCGTGAACACTGAAGCTTTCTTT.

In DNA, the CDR3 is TGTGCCAGCAGCCCCGGACATCTCTACGAGCAGTACTTC. This translates into CASSPGHLYEQYF. V and J are TRBV7-6 and TRBJ2-7, with a possible D match to TRBD1 (5 bases). Per germline, CDR1 SGHVS and CDR2 FNYEAQ. Between the trimmed V and J ends, which lost 5 bases and 3 bases, there was a span of 11 bases. The CDR3 is made up of 13 amino acids.

The V call is TRBV28, the J call TRBJ1-3; possibly TRBD1 for D (5 bases). Trimming pared 2 bases from V and 1 base from J, leaving 9 bases between. Germline CDR1 is MDHEN and CDR2 is SYDVKM. This CDR3 region has 15 residues. The DNA for the CDR3 is TGTGCCAGCAGTTTAGAGGCAGGGTCTGGAAACACCATATATTTT. Its translation: CASSLEAGSGNTIYF.

The V gene is TRBV7-9, the J gene TRBJ1-1; D is uncertain. The CDR3 totals 12 residues. V was cut by 1 base and J by 6 bases, with 6 bases left in between. Germline-derived CDR1 and CDR2 are SEHNR and FQNEAQ (reference sequence). The CDR3 DNA reads TGTGCCAGCAGCTTAGAAATGGCTGAAGCTTTCTTT. Its protein is CASSLEMAEAFF.

The table lists this clonotype with a few counts. This sequence joins TRBV6-1 and TRBJ2-5, with 11 nucleotides matching TRBD1. Germline values: CDR1 MNHNS, CDR2 SASEGT. This CDR3 contains 14 residues. V dropped 8 bases and J dropped 4; count of bases not matched to a gene: 6. CDR3 coding DNA: TGTGCCAGCGGGACAGGGGGGTCGGGAGAGACCCAGTACTTC. Amino acids: CASGTGGSGETQYF.